This T cell receptor beta chain was identified in a study of cytomegalovirus exposure and HLA in healthy donors. The overall study: An earlier analysis identified 120 million or so unique TCR beta sequences in about 179 million T cells. General study points: As was reported, the classifier diagnosed cytomegalovirus status with high specificity and sensitivity. Sequence variants that were highly shared formed a cluster that was likely a sequencing artifact.

The PCR was carried out with 60 Vbeta primers and 13 Jbeta primers. Profiling relied on immunoSEQ multiplex PCR, and the TCRdb table lists in-frame clones only, not all of them. This table holds about 200,000 clones, around 82% found once. This clone was counted a single time. The antigen is unknown. The sequenced material came from PBMCs. This TCR derives from a man in his forties in good health and CMV-seropositive.

The CDR3 is CASSIRLAGAPNEQFF. CDR3 DNA sequence: TGTGCCAGTAGTATCAGGTTAGCGGGCGCCCCCAATGAGCAGTTCTTC. V gene TRBV19 combines with J gene TRBJ2-1; 7 positions match TRBD2. Trimming removed 3 bases from V and 6 bases from J; junction bases left unmatched: 11. CDR1 is LNHDA and CDR2 is SQIVND in the germline V gene (reference sequence). The CDR3 sequence is 16 residues long.